Listed here are 11 T cell receptor beta chains from one sample, sequenced in a study of CD8 T cells in ankylosing spondylitis. Notes on the study in general: Ankylosing spondylitis blood appeared to carry a characteristic TCR beta motif of roughly eight highly homologous variants.

MiXCR, run by TCRdb on the 5' RACE reads, gives a single entry per CDR3 protein. The sample has roughly 440,000 distinct CDR3 sequences, 17% seen once. Their cognate antigens are unknown. Sequenced material: blood, either unsorted or a sorted T cell fraction (not recorded which). The receptor source for this set is a male donor with ankylosing spondylitis.

The CDR3 reads CSTGTGDVGYEQYF. CDR3 nucleotide sequence: TGCAGCACCGGGACGGGAGATGTGGGCTACGAGCAGTACTTC. The genes are TRBV20-1 and TRBJ2-7, with TRBD2 as a possible D gene (6 bases). Per the germline V gene, CDR1 is DFQATT and CDR2 is SNEGSKA (reference sequence). CDR3 length: 14 amino acids.

This clonotype showed up many times. The rearrangement uses TRBV12-3 or TRBV12-4 and TRBJ1-1; a weak D match, TRBD1 (6 bases). There are 13 residues in the CDR3. Trimming left V 5 bases short and J 3 bases short, with 10 bases between. The CDR3 nucleotides read TGTGCCAGCAGTAACAGGGTCGACACTGAAGCTTTCTTT. Amino acids: CASSNRVDTEAFF.

This clonotype was picked up a small number of times. J is TRBJ2-3 and V is TRBV6-1; 12 positions match TRBD2. Germline CDR1 and CDR2: MNHNS and SASEGT. Unmatched junction bases numbered 16, after V lost 5 bases and J lost 4 bases. The CDR3 is made up of 19 amino acids. CDR3 in amino acids: CASSPLTSGSPVGADTQYF. The DNA for the CDR3 is TGTGCCAGCAGTCCCTTGACTAGCGGGAGTCCTGTAGGTGCAGATACGCAGTATTTT.

This clonotype has just a few counts. This chain uses TRBV20-1 with TRBJ1-6, with 7 bases that match TRBD1. CDR1 is DFQATT, CDR2 SNEGSKA, per germline (reference sequence). This CDR3 is 16 amino acids long. V dropped 0 bases and J dropped 7; count of bases not matched to a gene: 9. The CDR3 protein is CSARDQNRGGNSPLHF. CDR3 coding DNA: TGCAGTGCTAGAGATCAGAACAGGGGTGGAAATTCACCCCTCCACTTT.

This clonotype was picked up a small number of times. The chain links TRBV5-6 to TRBJ2-7; D possibly corresponds to TRBD1 (6 bases). Trimming removed 4 bases from V and 10 bases from J, with 12 bases in between. Germline values: CDR1 SGHDT, CDR2 YYEEEE. The CDR3 covers 11 residues. The CDR3 sequence is CASSRRDIQYF. Written as DNA, the CDR3 is TGTGCCAGCAGCAGAAGGGACATACAGTACTTC.

The V gene is TRBV20-1, the J gene TRBJ2-7; D gene unclear. The germline gives CDR1 DFQATT, CDR2 SNEGSKA (reference sequence). CDR3 size: 12 residues. Between the trimmed V and J ends, which lost 7 bases and 4 bases, there was a span of 14 bases. The CDR3 nucleotides read TGCAGTGTATTTAATGGTGGGTACGAGCAGTACTTC. The encoded protein is CSVFNGGYEQYF.

Ten or more counts support this clonotype. This rearrangement joins TRBV28 to TRBJ2-7; 8 nucleotides match TRBD1. V dropped 8 bases and J dropped 1; count of bases not matched to a gene: 7. The CDR3 has 14 residues. Germline V gives CDR1 MDHEN, CDR2 SYDVKM. The CDR3 reads CASGGQAPSYEQYF. CDR3 DNA sequence: TGTGCCAGCGGGGGACAGGCTCCATCCTACGAGCAGTACTTC.

This clonotype occurred a few times. The chain recombines TRBV2 with TRBJ1-1; 7 nucleotides match TRBD1. The germline CDR1 and CDR2 sequences are SNHLY and FYNNEI. The CDR3 runs to 14 residues. V trimming: 8 bases; J trimming: 5 bases; junction bases outside the gene matches: 11. The CDR3 bases are TGTGCCAGCGATCTCCAGGGGGTAGGGACTGAAGCTTTCTTT. Protein sequence: CASDLQGVGTEAFF.

This clonotype appeared a few times. The chain has TRBV6-1 and TRBJ2-7; TRBD1 might be the D (6 bases). The germline gives CDR1 MNHNS, CDR2 SASEGT. Trimming removed 4 bases at V and 4 bases at J, with 14 bases between. This CDR3 spans 14 amino acids. CDR3 DNA: TGTGCCAGCAGTGTAGAGCAGGGGATGTACGAGCAGTACTTC. Protein sequence: CASSVEQGMYEQYF.

The CDR3 sequence is CASSLRGGGTLNPYEQYF. The CDR3 nucleotides read TGTGCCAGCAGCTTACGGGGCGGGGGGACCCTAAACCCCTACGAGCAGTACTTC. This chain uses TRBV11-2 with TRBJ2-7, with 8 nucleotides matching TRBD2. CDR1 and CDR2 from the germline V gene are SGHAT and FQNNGV. The length of the CDR3 is 18 residues. V lost 2 bases, J lost 2 bases, and 14 bases stayed unmatched. The full variable domain, with the rest looked up from reference TRBV11-2 and TRBJ2-7, is EAGVAQSPRYKIIEKRQSVAFWCNPISGHATLYWYQQILGQGPKLLIQFQNNGVVDDSQLPKDRFSAERLKGVDSTLKIQPAKLEDSAVYLCASSLRGGGTLNPYEQYFGPGTRLTVT.

This chain joins TRBV24-1 and TRBJ2-1; D may be TRBD1 (6 bases). Trimming took off 7 bases at V and 4 bases at J, with 10 bases between the two ends. The CDR3 spans 13 residues. Germline CDR1 is KGHDR and CDR2 is SFDVKD. The CDR3 DNA is TGTGCCACCAGCGGGACACCTTACAATGAGCAGTTCTTC. Its protein is CATSGTPYNEQFF.